A selection of T cell receptor beta chains follows, all from one sample in a study of vaccination effects on CD4 cells after COVID-19. Sequenced by immunoSEQ multiplex PCR; TCRdb stores in-frame clones only, minus some. The sample has 40,000 to 50,000 clones, about two thirds seen once. Their target antigens are unknown. Source: CD4+ T cells from PBMCs cultured with HCoV-OC43 spike peptides, taken before COVID-19 vaccination. Receptor source: a human donor who received a COVID-19 vaccine. CDR3s leave out the opening cysteine and the closing phenylalanine or tryptophan. The D gene is left open where the match is weak.

TRBV7-2	-	TRBJ2-7	ASSLGDRTRPYEQY
TRBV7-2	TRBD1	TRBJ1-2	ASSLGDRVYGYT
TRBV9	TRBD1	TRBJ1-5	ASSVGTGGSGQPQH
TRBV4-1	TRBD1	TRBJ1-4	ASSQVYPQGANEKLF
TRBV5-4	-	TRBJ1-1	ASSLSQLTTEAF
TRBV9	-	TRBJ2-3	ASSVATDTQY
TRBV18	-	TRBJ1-5	ASSPQGLTGGQPQH
TRBV29-1	-	TRBJ1-1	SAKQGTEAF
TRBV19	-	TRBJ1-2	ASSIGQRVYGYT
TRBV4-3	TRBD1	TRBJ1-2	ASSQDRGQSIYGYT
TRBV30	-	TRBJ2-1	AWSGGGGHDFSYNEQF
TRBV28	-	TRBJ2-5	ASSPTGQETQY
TRBV6-1	-	TRBJ1-2	ASSEVRGRDSYT
TRBV10-3	TRBD1	TRBJ1-2	AISAGQSYGYT
TRBV7-2	TRBD1	TRBJ2-7	ASSVDRGSSYEQY
TRBV11-2	TRBD2	TRBJ2-1	ASSSAGGPVNEQF
TRBV18	-	TRBJ2-5	ASSPNREETQY
TRBV19	-	TRBJ1-2	ASSIQINYGYT
TRBV7-8	-	TRBJ2-7	ASSSVYEQY
TRBV4-1	TRBD2	TRBJ2-3	ASSRASGGITDTQY
TRBV5-8	-	TRBJ2-1	ASSLGASSYNEQF
TRBV11-2	-	TRBJ2-7	ASSLGPSYEQY
TRBV15	TRBD2	TRBJ2-3	ATSRDPTSGRAADTQY
TRBV3-1/TRBV3-2	TRBD2	TRBJ2-3	ASSRRTGTSGRSGPDTQY
TRBV3-1/TRBV3-2	-	TRBJ2-3	ASSQEGLGEDTQY
TRBV5-4	-	TRBJ2-3	ASSSTDTQY
TRBV18	-	TRBJ2-5	ASSPLARETQY
TRBV27	-	TRBJ2-3	ASSKGFVDTQY
TRBV19	TRBD1	TRBJ1-2	ASSTGQGNRGYT
TRBV30	TRBD1	TRBJ1-2	AWSVGGDGYT